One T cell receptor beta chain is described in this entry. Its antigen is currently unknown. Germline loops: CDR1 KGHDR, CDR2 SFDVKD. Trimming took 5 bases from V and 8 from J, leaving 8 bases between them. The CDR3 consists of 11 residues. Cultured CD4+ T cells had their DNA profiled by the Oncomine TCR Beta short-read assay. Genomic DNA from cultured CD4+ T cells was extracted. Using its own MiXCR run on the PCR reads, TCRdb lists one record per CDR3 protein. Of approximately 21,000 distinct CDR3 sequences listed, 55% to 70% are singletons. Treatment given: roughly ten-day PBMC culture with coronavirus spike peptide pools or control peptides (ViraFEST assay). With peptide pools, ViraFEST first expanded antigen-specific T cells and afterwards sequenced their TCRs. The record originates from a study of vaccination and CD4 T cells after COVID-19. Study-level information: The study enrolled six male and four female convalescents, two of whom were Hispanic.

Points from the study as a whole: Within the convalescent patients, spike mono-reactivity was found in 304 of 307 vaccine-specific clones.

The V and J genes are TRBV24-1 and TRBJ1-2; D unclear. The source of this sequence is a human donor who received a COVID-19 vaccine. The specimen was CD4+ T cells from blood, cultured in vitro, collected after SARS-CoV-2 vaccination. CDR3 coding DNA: TGTGCCACCAGTGCGGGGTACGGCTACACCTTC. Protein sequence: CATSAGYGYTF.